This is a list of T cell receptor beta chains from one sample in a study of blood T cell repertoires in COVID-19. TCRdb's table, derived via immunoSEQ multiplex PCR, lists solely in-frame clones and lacks some. The table shows roughly 400,000 clones, with about 86% occurring only once. Source material: PBMCs or T cells enriched from blood (not recorded which). Receptor source: a woman between 45 and 60 years old who had recovered from COVID-19. Each CDR3 is given without its conserved first and last residue. The order of the fields is CDR3 length, V gene, J gene, CDR3 protein.

12	TRBV2	TRBJ2-1	ASSRQGSSNEQF
12	TRBV7-9	TRBJ2-3	ASSLASDFDTQY
13	TRBV19	TRBJ1-2	ASSIVRDRDDGYT
12	TRBV5-1	TRBJ1-2	ASSLDSTNYGYT
11	TRBV11-2	TRBJ2-3	ASTGTSTDTQY
12	TRBV28	TRBJ1-2	ASSLEGQSYGYT
13	TRBV3-1/TRBV3-2	TRBJ1-4	ASSLRQGDNEKLF
12	TRBV10-3	TRBJ2-7	AISESAGGGEQY
11	TRBV4-1	TRBJ1-2	ASSQDSGAGYT
13	TRBV6-2/TRBV6-3	TRBJ1-5	ASSYSGTGNQPQH
15	TRBV28	TRBJ2-6	ASRIGGRHSGANVLT
12	TRBV6-1	TRBJ2-5	ASSEVNSLETQY
14	TRBV19	TRBJ2-1	ASSIGWGLSYNEQF
14	TRBV24-1	TRBJ2-5	ATSDRKQGIGETQY
11	TRBV4-3	TRBJ1-2	ASSQTGEGGYT
11	TRBV27	TRBJ2-1	ASSFTGSNEQF
14	TRBV7-9	TRBJ1-3	ASSYDSPNSGNTIY
11	TRBV29-1	TRBJ1-2	SVTGQGNYGYT
11	TRBV19	TRBJ2-4	ASSIGAENIQY
9	TRBV2	TRBJ1-2	ASGDRVVYT
17	TRBV28	TRBJ2-6	ASRPTGRIPRSGANVLT
13	TRBV5-1	TRBJ1-2	ASSSLQEESTGYT
14	TRBV4-2	TRBJ2-1	ASSQVLSWSYNEQF
13	TRBV27	TRBJ1-1	ASSFFMDGGTEAF
11	TRBV30	TRBJ1-5	AWSPGLNQPQH
15	TRBV27	TRBJ2-7	ASSFSLLAGVGYEQY